This TCR beta chain is from a study of identical twins. The cDNA had a unique molecular identifier and a template-switch universal primer site. TCRdb redid the calling of the 5' RACE reads with MiXCR, one entry per CDR3 protein. The sample includes about 690,000 distinct CDR3 sequences, around 6% of them seen just once. Points on this clonotype: The antigen is unknown.

The V gene's germline CDR1 is MNHEY and CDR2 SVGAGI. The CDR3 runs to 15 residues. With 2 bases clipped from V and 4 bases from J, the junction kept 4 bases outside the gene matches. Study-level points and caveats: Insertions ran lower in abundant cord blood beta clonotypes, though not in memory repertoires.

With no exceptions, donors were healthy Caucasians. Sequenced: naive T cells sorted from blood. This TCR was recovered from a man aged 18 to 29 in good health. The J gene is TRBJ1-5, the V gene TRBV6-5; the match to TRBD1 covers 8 bases. The CDR3 DNA reads as TGTGCCAGCAGTTACGGCGGACAGGGAAATCAGCCCCAGCATTTT. This encodes CASSYGGQGNQPQHF.